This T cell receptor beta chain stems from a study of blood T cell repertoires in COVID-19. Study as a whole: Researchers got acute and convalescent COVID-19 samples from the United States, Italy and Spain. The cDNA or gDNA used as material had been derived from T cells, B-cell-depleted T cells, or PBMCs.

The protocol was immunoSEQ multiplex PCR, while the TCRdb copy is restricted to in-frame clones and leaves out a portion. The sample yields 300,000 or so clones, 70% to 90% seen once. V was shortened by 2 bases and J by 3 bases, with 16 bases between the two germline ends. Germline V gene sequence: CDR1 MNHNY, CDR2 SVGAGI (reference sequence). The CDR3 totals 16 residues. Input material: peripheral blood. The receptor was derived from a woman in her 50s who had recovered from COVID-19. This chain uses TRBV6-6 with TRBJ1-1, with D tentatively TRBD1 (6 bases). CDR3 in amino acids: CASSYPPQGWDTEAFF. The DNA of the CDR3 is TGTGCCAGCAGTTACCCCCCCCAGGGGTGGGACACTGAAGCTTTCTTT.